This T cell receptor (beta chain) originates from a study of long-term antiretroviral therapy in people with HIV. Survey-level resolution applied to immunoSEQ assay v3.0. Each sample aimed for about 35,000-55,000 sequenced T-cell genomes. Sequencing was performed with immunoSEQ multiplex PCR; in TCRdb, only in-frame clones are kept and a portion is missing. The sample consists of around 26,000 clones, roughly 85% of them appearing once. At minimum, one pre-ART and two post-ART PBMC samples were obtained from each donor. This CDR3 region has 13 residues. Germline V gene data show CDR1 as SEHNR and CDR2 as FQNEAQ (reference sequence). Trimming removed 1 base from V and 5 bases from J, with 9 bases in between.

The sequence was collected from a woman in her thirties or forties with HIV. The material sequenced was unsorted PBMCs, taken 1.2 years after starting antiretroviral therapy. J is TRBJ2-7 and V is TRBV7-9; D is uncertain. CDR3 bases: TGTGCCAGCAGCTTAGATTCCACGGACGAGCAGTACTTC. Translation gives CASSLDSTDEQYF.